What follows describes a single TCR beta chain. This clone's antigen is unknown. Base qualities were left out, and no much larger clone turns up one base away. This entry comes from a study of a mutant IDH1 vaccine in newly diagnosed glioma (dated by TCRdb to the early 2020s). About the study as a whole: Patients received eight vaccinations in weeks 1, 3, 5, 7, 11, 15, 19 and 23, corresponding to visits V03 through V10. Vaccination started 4-6 weeks after radiotherapy alone, or was given together with temozolomide cycles in the groups whose treatment included chemotherapy. Of the approximately 29 treated patients, around 62% were male and 37.5% were female, and a mean age of approximately 40 years was recorded. Longitudinal TCRB deep sequencing was performed for 25 to 30 treated patients wherever samples were available for exploratory analyses. Six visits were used for peripheral blood collection: V03 (baseline), V05, V07, V10, V12 and V13. Before enrollment, patients had received standard therapy of radiotherapy alone, temozolomide alone, or radiochemotherapy with temozolomide; most received the combination.

What the time point label conveys for this sample: week 5, during vaccination. Every vaccine dose consisted of 300 ug of a 20-mer mutant IDH1 peptide in Montanide, administered subcutaneously together with topical imiquimod. Newly diagnosed WHO grade 3 or 4 IDH1-mutant astrocytomas showing loss of nuclear ATRX were present in the donors. The samples were drawn from NOA16, a multicentre, single-arm, open-label phase I trial in Germany that tested a mutant IDH1 peptide vaccine in humans for the first time. Genomic DNA for TCRB sequencing was isolated from EDTA blood with the DNeasy Blood and Tissue Kit. The CDR3 has 15 amino acids, counting the end cysteine and phenylalanine. Left in the record is the CDR3 DNA by itself, 45 bases read in frame from the first base. CDR1 and CDR2 are drawn from the germline V gene: MDHEN, SYDVKM. The V end gives up 4 bases and the J end 3 bases, leaving 6 bases in the junction not matched to a gene.

Overall results and qualifications from the work: PBMC samples for TCRB deep sequencing were selected based on availability. Immune responses induced by the vaccine were seen in around 93% of patients across multiple MHC alleles. Pseudoprogression seemed to be unrelated to changes in the top peripheral T cell clonotypes found by TCRB sequencing. According to the authors, sample limitations meant that analyses of patient blood samples could not be reproduced.

The library relied on the immunoSEQ multiplex PCR assay. Rearranged TCR beta chain sequences were amplified using the hsTCRB Kit according to the manufacturer's protocol. TCRB libraries were sequenced on an Illumina MiSeq. The paper's data handling went like this. The proprietary platform of the kit vendor was used for demultiplexing, trimming and gene mapping. The clones in this table, taken by TCRdb from immuneACCESS, are in-frame only. Not every clone is retained; where verified, under half of the shortfall comes from an unresolved V gene, and the cause of the rest is unknown. Clone size and the V and J calls come from that table; the DNA yielded D and trimming. The sample includes roughly 60,000 clones, with approximately 79% observed a single time. The ten top clones hold about 7% of the sample.

The rearranged segments are TRBV28 and TRBJ1-1, with 9 bases matching TRBD1. Sequencing used PBMCs, obtained from a glioma patient whose treatment included an IDH1 peptide vaccine. The origin of this receptor is a woman aged 50 to 60 with glioma. Here the CDR3 is given as CASSSRDRDDTEAFF. The nucleotide sequence reads TGTGCCAGCAGTTCCAGGGACAGGGACGACACTGAAGCTTTCTTT.